The 26 T cell receptor beta chains reported below all come from one sample, sequenced in a study of read filtering for tumor transcriptome and immune sequencing. Molecular barcoded adaptors covering alpha/delta and beta/gamma chains were used on about 390 ng RNA. MiXCR, applied by TCRdb to the reads, yields one record per CDR3 protein. The repertoire holds tens of thousands of distinct CDR3 sequences, with around 21% as singletons. The sample comprised a population of CD138-negative cells sorted from bone marrow. Source of these receptors: a donor aged 40 or older with multiple myeloma.

This clonotype was counted at least ten times. The chain carries TRBV5-1 and TRBJ2-2; D gene unclear. Germline CDR1 is SGHRS and CDR2 is YFSETQ. The CDR3 covers 15 residues. Trimming pared 0 bases from V and 6 bases from J, leaving 12 bases between. CDR3 residues: CASSLAVSVAGELFF. In nucleotides, the CDR3 is TGCGCCAGCAGCTTGGCGGTGTCCGTGGCCGGGGAGCTGTTTTTT.

Worth noting for this clonotype: A single base separates this from a much larger clone, so it may be a read error. This chain links TRBV28 with TRBJ2-1, with 7 nucleotides matching TRBD2. Germline V gives CDR1 MDHEN, CDR2 SYDVKM. The CDR3 has 13 residues. In nucleotides, the CDR3 is TGTGGTCTTAGCGGGCGGGCCCCTAATGAGCAGTTCTTC. Residues: CGLSGRAPNEQFF.

This clonotype was detected ten times or more. This chain's CDR3 is CASRISYNEQFF. Here the CDR3 DNA reads TGTGCCAGCAGGATCTCCTACAATGAGCAGTTCTTC. The rearrangement joins TRBV7-9 to TRBJ2-1; D is undetermined. V was pared by 6 bases and J by 0 bases, with 3 bases between. The CDR3 extends over 12 amino acids. CDR1 is SEHNR, CDR2 FQNEAQ, per germline (reference sequence). Drawing the rest from reference TRBV7-9 and TRBJ2-1, the complete variable domain is DTGVSQNPRHKITKRGQNVTFRCDPISEHNRLYWYRQTLGQGPEFLTYFQNEAQLEKSRLLSDRFSAERPKGSFSTLEIQRTEQGDSAMYLCASRISYNEQFFGPGTRLTVL.

Turning to this clonotype: In this CDR3 the conserved last residue, phenylalanine or tryptophan, is missing, so a read error is likely. The CDR3 loop is CSAPEGQENQPQHS. The CDR3 DNA reads as TGCAGTGCTCCCGAGGGACAGGAGAATCAGCCCCAGCATTCT. The V and J genes are TRBV20-1 and TRBJ1-5; 8 bases line up with TRBD1. The CDR3 length is 14 residues. Germline V gene sequence: CDR1 DFQATT, CDR2 SNEGSKA (reference sequence). Trimming removed 5 bases from V and 4 bases from J; junction bases left unmatched: 7.

J is TRBJ2-5 and V is TRBV6-5; the D gene is possibly TRBD2 (7 bases). Trimming removed 6 bases at V and 5 bases at J, with 16 bases between. Germline values: CDR1 MNHEY, CDR2 SVGAGI. The length of the CDR3 is 14 residues. CDR3 residues: CASRRGGAVETQYF. As DNA, the CDR3 is TGTGCCAGCAGGAGGGGGGGGGCGGTGGAGACCCAGTACTTC.

This clonotype was detected many times. At one boundary the junction diverges from the germline segment, which might be a read error. The chain combines TRBV20-1 with TRBJ2-1; D is perhaps TRBD1 (5 bases). In germline, CDR1 is DFQATT, CDR2 SNEGSKA (reference sequence). The CDR3 length is 11 residues. The CDR3 bases are TGCAGTGCTAGGGCACAGGAGATAGTGGTCTTC. This encodes CSARAQEIVVF.

In its sample, this clonotype was seen a few times. The chain couples TRBV10-3 to TRBJ2-7; no clear D. The length of the CDR3 is 12 residues. Trimming pared 4 bases from V and 3 bases from J, leaving 7 bases between. The V gene's germline CDR1 is ENHRY and CDR2 SYGVKD. CDR3 residues: CAISASDYEQYF. DNA of the CDR3: TGTGCCATCAGTGCGTCAGACTACGAGCAGTACTTC.

This clonotype was seen more than once but under ten times. The genes are TRBV12-5 and TRBJ2-7; 7 bases agree with TRBD1. Germline loops: CDR1 LGHNT, CDR2 FRNRAP. The CDR3 has 14 amino acids. Trimming at V came to 3 bases and at J to 2 bases, leaving 4 bases not matched to a gene. The CDR3 spells CASGFRDSAYEQYF. CDR3 DNA sequence: TGTGCTAGTGGTTTCCGGGACAGCGCCTACGAGCAGTACTTC.

In its sample, this clonotype was seen many times. V is TRBV29-1 and J is TRBJ2-7, with 10 bases identical to TRBD2. J gave up 2 bases and V 7 bases, and 5 bases lay outside the gene matches. The CDR3 loop spans 13 amino acids. Germline assignment: CDR1 SQVTM and CDR2 ANQGSEA. CDR3: CSASGGAAYEQYF. The CDR3 DNA is TGCAGCGCAAGCGGGGGGGCGGCCTACGAGCAGTACTTC.

This clonotype was seen ten or more times. This chain links TRBV7-8 with TRBJ2-5; D might be TRBD1 (6 bases). The CDR3 consists of 13 residues. The V gene's germline CDR1 is SGHVS and CDR2 FQNEAQ. Trimming shortened V by 4 bases and J by 3 bases, and 9 bases separated the two germline ends. The chain's CDR3 is CASSWQGKETQYF. CDR3 bases: TGTGCCAGCAGCTGGCAGGGGAAAGAGACCCAGTACTTC.

This clonotype came up many times. The junction departs from germline at one end; a sequencing error may be responsible. This chain links TRBV6-1 with TRBJ1-2; D might be TRBD1 (5 bases). The CDR3 is 16 amino acids. Germline values: CDR1 MNHNS, CDR2 SASEGT. DNA for the CDR3: TGTGCCAGCAGGGAAGGGACGGCCCCTAGAGGACTATCCTACACCTTC. This encodes CASREGTAPRGLSYTF.

This clonotype came up a few times. The chain couples TRBV2 to TRBJ2-3, with a weak D call TRBD1 (7 bases). V lost 3 bases to trimming and J lost 4 bases, with 17 bases between them. Germline assignment: CDR1 SNHLY and CDR2 FYNNEI. This CDR3 has 16 amino acids. CDR3 DNA: TGTGCCAGCAGTGATTCAGGAGGGGGCTGGGCAGATACGCAGTATTTT. It is translated as CASSDSGGGWADTQYF.

This clonotype was observed a handful of times. The V and J genes are TRBV7-8 and TRBJ1-3; 7 bases match TRBD1. CDR1 and CDR2 (germline): SGHVS, FQNEAQ. This CDR3 has 16 amino acids. Germline trimming cut 5 bases from V and 2 bases from J; bases unmatched to any gene: 9. CDR3 region: CASSPRVTGTGNTIYF. The CDR3 nucleotides are TGTGCCAGCAGCCCCCGAGTGACAGGGACTGGAAACACCATATATTTT.

The chain is built from TRBV20-1 and TRBJ2-2; D possibly corresponds to TRBD2 (6 bases). The CDR3 is 13 amino acids. V was clipped by 7 bases and J by 7 bases, with 16 bases between them. Germline values: CDR1 DFQATT, CDR2 SNEGSKA (reference sequence). CDR3 region: CSGLEGSYGELFF. The CDR3 nucleotides are TGCAGTGGACTAGAGGGGTCTTACGGGGAGCTGTTTTTT.

V gene TRBV28 combines with J gene TRBJ2-7, with 8 positions matching TRBD1. Trimming removed 6 bases from V and 6 bases from J; junction bases left unmatched: 7. The germline gives CDR1 MDHEN, CDR2 SYDVKM. This CDR3 contains 13 residues. The CDR3: CASRDRGPFEQYV. The CDR3 region has the DNA TGTGCCAGCAGAGACAGGGGTCCCTTCGAGCAGTACGTC.

With regard to this clonotype: A far larger clone is one base from this, pointing to a likely read error. The V call is TRBV7-4, the J call TRBJ1-1, with D possibly matching TRBD1 (5 bases). The CDR3 spans 13 residues. Germline loops: CDR1 SGHVT, CDR2 SQSDAQ. In DNA form, the CDR3 reads TGTGCCGGCAGCACCAACGGACAAGAAGGAGCTTTCTTT. Its translation: CAGSTNGQEGAFF. Complete variable domain (other parts from reference TRBV7-4 and TRBJ1-1): GAGVSQSPRYKVAKRGRDVALRCDSISGHVTLYWYRQTLGQGSEVLTYSQSDAQRDKSGRPSGRFSAERPERSVSTLKIQRTEQGDSAVYLCAGSTNGQEGAFFGQGTRLTVV.

Turning to this clonotype: Possible read error: a much larger clone is one base away. The chain joins TRBV6-5 to TRBJ2-7, with a weak D call TRBD2 (6 bases). CDR1 is MNHEY and CDR2 is SVGAGI in the germline V gene. This CDR3 contains 13 residues. The CDR3 nucleotides are TGTGCCAGCGCGCCCTCGGGAGCTTACGGGCAGTACTTC. It yields the protein CASAPSGAYGQYF.

Worth noting for this clonotype: It may be a read error: a sequence one base away is much more abundant. This chain joins TRBV18 and TRBJ1-1; D gene ambiguous. The germline V gene encodes CDR1 KGHSH and CDR2 LQKENI. The length of the CDR3 is 14 residues. CDR3 sequence reads: CASSPESRNTEASF. CDR3 DNA sequence: TGTGCCAGCTCACCCGAGAGTCGGAACACTGAAGCTTCCTTT.

This clonotype was observed many times. V is TRBV19 and J is TRBJ2-2; D might be TRBD1 (6 bases). The length of the CDR3 is 16 residues. The ends were cut back, 3 bases at V and 7 bases at J, with 18 bases in the middle. Germline V lookup: CDR1 LNHDA, CDR2 SQIVND (reference sequence). The CDR3 bases are TGTGCCAGTAGTATCCCTGGACAGCAGGTCGGCGGGGAGCTGTTTTTT. Protein sequence: CASSIPGQQVGGELFF.

V usage is TRBV5-6 and J usage is TRBJ1-2; TRBD1 matches 8 bases. CDR3 size: 14 residues. Looked up from germline, CDR1 is SGHDT and CDR2 is YYEEEE. Trimming removed 2 bases from V and 8 bases from J; junction bases left unmatched: 8. CDR3 DNA sequence: TGTGCCAGCAGCTTCGTCCAGGGGGCGCGAGGCTACACCTTC. This translates into CASSFVQGARGYTF.

This clonotype was picked up many times. The genes are TRBV20-1 and TRBJ1-1, with 8 bases identical to TRBD1. The CDR3 runs to 18 residues. With V trimmed by 3 bases and J by 1 base, 16 bases remained unmatched. Looked up from germline, CDR1 is DFQATT and CDR2 is SNEGSKA (reference sequence). The CDR3 sequence: CSARNPVAGGDWNTEAFF. CDR3 sequence (DNA): TGCAGTGCTAGGAACCCTGTAGCAGGGGGCGATTGGAACACTGAAGCTTTCTTT.

The V gene is TRBV29-1, the J gene TRBJ1-4; D is unresolved. The V and J ends lost 0 bases and 8 bases respectively, with 4 bases between them. Germline CDR1 is SQVTM and CDR2 is ANQGSEA. This CDR3 is 11 amino acids long. The CDR3 loop is CSVEELEKLFF. The CDR3 region has the DNA TGCAGCGTTGAAGAACTAGAAAAACTGTTTTTT.

This chain links TRBV30 with TRBJ1-1; tentative D call: TRBD1 (5 bases). Trimming shortened V by 0 bases and J by 3 bases, and 8 bases separated the two germline ends. The CDR3 consists of 13 residues. Germline loops: CDR1 GTSNPN, CDR2 SVGIG (reference sequence). The CDR3 loop is CAWSVRGDTEAFF. The CDR3 DNA is TGTGCCTGGAGTGTAAGGGGCGACACTGAAGCTTTCTTT.

This clonotype came up many times. This chain uses TRBV15 with TRBJ2-1; TRBD2 aligns across 8 bases. Looked up from germline, CDR1 is LNHNV and CDR2 is YYDKDF (reference sequence). Germline trimming cut 1 base from V and 8 bases from J; bases unmatched to any gene: 16. The CDR3 runs 18 residues. Here the CDR3 DNA reads TGTGCCACCAGCAGAGCAAGGTTAGCAGCGGGAGATCGGGATGAGCAGTTCTTC. Amino acid sequence: CATSRARLAAGDRDEQFF.

This clonotype was seen a handful of times. Sequence at one end of the junction differs from germline and may be a read error. The chain joins TRBV7-9 to TRBJ2-1, with a weak D call TRBD2 (5 bases). The CDR3 runs to 16 residues. CDR1 and CDR2 from the germline V gene are SEHNR and FQNEAQ (reference sequence). Here the CDR3 reads CAGSLNRPGSYNEQFF. CDR3 DNA sequence: TGTGCCGGCAGCTTAAATCGACCGGGGTCTTACAATGAGCAGTTCTTC.

At least ten counts were recorded for this clonotype. V is TRBV20-1 and J is TRBJ2-5; no definite D call. Trimming took off 1 base at V and 5 bases at J, with 2 bases between the two ends. Germline loops: CDR1 DFQATT, CDR2 SNEGSKA (reference sequence). The length of the CDR3 is 10 residues. In DNA form, the CDR3 reads TGCAGTGCTAGAGCGGAGACCCAGTACTTC. It specifies CSARAETQYF.